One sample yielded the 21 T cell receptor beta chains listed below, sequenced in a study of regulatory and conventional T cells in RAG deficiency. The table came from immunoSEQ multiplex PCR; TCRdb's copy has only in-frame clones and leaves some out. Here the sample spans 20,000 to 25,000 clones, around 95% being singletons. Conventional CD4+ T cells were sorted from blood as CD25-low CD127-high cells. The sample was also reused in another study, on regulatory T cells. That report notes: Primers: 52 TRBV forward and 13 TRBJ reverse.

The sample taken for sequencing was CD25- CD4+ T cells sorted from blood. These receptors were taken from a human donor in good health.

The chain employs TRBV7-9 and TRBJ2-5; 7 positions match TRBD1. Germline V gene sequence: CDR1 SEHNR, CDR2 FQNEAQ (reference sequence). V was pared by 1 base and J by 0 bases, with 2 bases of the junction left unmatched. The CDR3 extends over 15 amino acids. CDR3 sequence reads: CASSLGDSDQETQYF. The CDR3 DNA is TGTGCCAGCAGCTTAGGGGACAGCGACCAAGAGACCCAGTACTTC.

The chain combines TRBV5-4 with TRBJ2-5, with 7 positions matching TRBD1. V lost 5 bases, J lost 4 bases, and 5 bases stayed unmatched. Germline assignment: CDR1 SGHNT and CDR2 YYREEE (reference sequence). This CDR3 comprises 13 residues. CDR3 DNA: TGTGCCAGCAGGACCGACAGGGCAGAGACCCAGTACTTC. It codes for CASRTDRAETQYF.

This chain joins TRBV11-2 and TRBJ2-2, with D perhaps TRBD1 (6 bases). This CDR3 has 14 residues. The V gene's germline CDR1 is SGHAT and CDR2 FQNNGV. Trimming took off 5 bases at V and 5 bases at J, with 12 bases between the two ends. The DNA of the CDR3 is TGTGCCAGCAGCCCCAGACAGGTTACCGGGGAGCTGTTTTTT. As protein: CASSPRQVTGELFF.

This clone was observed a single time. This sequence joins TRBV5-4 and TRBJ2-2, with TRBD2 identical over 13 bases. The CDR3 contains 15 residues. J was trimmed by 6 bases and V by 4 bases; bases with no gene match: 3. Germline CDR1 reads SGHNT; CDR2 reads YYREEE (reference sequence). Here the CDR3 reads CASSPGLAGSGELFF. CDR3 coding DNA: TGTGCCAGCAGCCCGGGACTAGCGGGGTCCGGGGAGCTGTTTTTT. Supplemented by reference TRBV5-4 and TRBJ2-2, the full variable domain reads ETGVTQSPTHLIKTRGQQVTLRCSSQSGHNTVSWYQQALGQGPQFIFQYYREEENGRGNFPPRFSGLQFPNYSSELNVNALELDDSALYLCASSPGLAGSGELFFGEGSRLTVL.

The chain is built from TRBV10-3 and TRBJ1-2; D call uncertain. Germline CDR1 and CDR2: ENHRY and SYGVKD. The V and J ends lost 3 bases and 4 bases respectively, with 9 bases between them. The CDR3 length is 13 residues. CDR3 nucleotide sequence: TGTGCCATCAGTGATCCAGAATTCTATGGCTACACCTTC. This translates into CAISDPEFYGYTF.

CDR3 sequence reads: CASSPGGNQPQHF. Written as DNA, the CDR3 is TGTGCCAGCAGCCCCGGGGGCAATCAGCCCCAGCATTTT. V and J are TRBV16 and TRBJ1-5; D call uncertain. Germline-derived CDR1 and CDR2 are KGHSY and FQNENV. The CDR3 runs to 13 residues. Trimming left V 4 bases short and J 2 bases short, with 6 bases between.

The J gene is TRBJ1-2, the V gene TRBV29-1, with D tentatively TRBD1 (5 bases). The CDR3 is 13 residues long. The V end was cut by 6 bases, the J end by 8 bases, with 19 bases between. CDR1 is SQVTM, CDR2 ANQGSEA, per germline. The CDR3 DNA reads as TGCAGCGTCACGACAGTCCCGGGTGGCGGCTACACCTTC. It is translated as CSVTTVPGGGYTF.

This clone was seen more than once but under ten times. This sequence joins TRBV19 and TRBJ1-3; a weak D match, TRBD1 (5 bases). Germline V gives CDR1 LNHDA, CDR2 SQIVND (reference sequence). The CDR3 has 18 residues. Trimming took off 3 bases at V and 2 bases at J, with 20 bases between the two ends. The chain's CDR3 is CASSMGRVSRHTGNTIYF. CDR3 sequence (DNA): TGTGCCAGTAGTATGGGCAGGGTGTCACGACACACTGGAAACACCATATATTTT.

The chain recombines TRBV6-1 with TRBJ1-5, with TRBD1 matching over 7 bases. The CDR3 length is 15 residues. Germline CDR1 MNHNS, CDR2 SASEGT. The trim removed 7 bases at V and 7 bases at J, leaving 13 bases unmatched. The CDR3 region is CASTQMTGSRQPQHF. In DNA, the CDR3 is TGTGCCAGCACCCAAATGACAGGGAGCCGGCAGCCCCAGCATTTT.

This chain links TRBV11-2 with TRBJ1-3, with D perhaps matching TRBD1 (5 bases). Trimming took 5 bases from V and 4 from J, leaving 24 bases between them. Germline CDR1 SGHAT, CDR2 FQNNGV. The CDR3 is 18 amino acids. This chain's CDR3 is CASSILDTRVIRGNTIYF. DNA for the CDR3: TGTGCCAGCAGCATCCTGGACACCCGGGTAATACGCGGAAACACCATATATTTT.

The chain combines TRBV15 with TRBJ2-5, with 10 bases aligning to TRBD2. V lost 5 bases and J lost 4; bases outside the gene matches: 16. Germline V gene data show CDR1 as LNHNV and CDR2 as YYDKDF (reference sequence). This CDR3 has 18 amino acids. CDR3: CATSVSSGGPGSIETQYF. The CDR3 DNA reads TGTGCCACCAGCGTTTCTAGCGGGGGCCCCGGATCAATAGAGACCCAGTACTTC. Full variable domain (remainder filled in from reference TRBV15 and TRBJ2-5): DAMVIQNPRYQVTQFGKPVTLSCSQTLNHNVMYWYQQKSSQAPKLLFHYYDKDFNNEADTPDNFQSRRPNTSFCFLDIRSPGLGDTAMYLCATSVSSGGPGSIETQYFGPGTRLLVL.

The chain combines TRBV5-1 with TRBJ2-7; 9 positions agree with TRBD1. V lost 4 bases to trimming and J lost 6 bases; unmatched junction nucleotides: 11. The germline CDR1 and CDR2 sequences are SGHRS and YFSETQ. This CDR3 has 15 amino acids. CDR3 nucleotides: TGCGCCAGCAGCCACGGAGGGGGACAGGGTAGCGAGCAGTACTTC. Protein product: CASSHGGGQGSEQYF.

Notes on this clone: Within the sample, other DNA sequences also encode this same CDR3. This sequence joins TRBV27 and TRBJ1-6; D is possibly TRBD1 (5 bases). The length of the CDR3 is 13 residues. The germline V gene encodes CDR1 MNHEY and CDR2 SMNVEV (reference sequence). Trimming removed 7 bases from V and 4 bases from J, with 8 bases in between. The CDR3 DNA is TGTGCCAGCACCCCAGGGTATAATTCACCCCTCCACTTT. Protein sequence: CASTPGYNSPLHF.

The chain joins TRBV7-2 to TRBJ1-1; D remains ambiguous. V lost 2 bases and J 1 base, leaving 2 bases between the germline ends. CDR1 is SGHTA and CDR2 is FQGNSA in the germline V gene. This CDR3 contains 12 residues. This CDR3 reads CASSLQNTEAFF. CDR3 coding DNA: TGTGCCAGCAGCTTACAGAACACTGAAGCTTTCTTT.

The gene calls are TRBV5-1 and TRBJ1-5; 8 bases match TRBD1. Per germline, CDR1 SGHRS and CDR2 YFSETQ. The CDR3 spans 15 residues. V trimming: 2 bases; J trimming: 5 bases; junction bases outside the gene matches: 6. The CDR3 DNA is TGCGCCAGCAGCTTTGATTCAGGGGGCGATCAGCCCCAGCATTTT. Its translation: CASSFDSGGDQPQHF.

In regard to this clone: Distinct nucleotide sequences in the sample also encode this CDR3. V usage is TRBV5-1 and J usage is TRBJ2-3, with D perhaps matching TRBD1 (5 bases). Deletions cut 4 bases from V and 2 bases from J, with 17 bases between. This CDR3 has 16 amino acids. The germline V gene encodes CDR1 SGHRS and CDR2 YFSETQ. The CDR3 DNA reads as TGCGCCAGCAGCCCCGGGCCAGGGTTAGTCACAGATACGCAGTATTTT. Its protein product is CASSPGPGLVTDTQYF. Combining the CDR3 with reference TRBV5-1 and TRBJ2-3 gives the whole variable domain KAGVTQTPRYLIKTRGQQVTLSCSPISGHRSVSWYQQTPGQGLQFLFEYFSETQRNKGNFPGRFSGRQFSNSRSEMNVSTLELGDSALYLCASSPGPGLVTDTQYFGPGTRLTVL.

In nucleotides, the CDR3 is TGTGCCAGCGGCCGGGACAGGCAAGCCGAGCAGTACTTC. Its translation is CASGRDRQAEQYF. The chain employs TRBV7-3 and TRBJ2-7; 8 bases map to TRBD1. Germline values: CDR1 SGHTA, CDR2 FQGTGA. The CDR3 totals 13 residues. The V segment lost 8 bases and the J segment 6 bases; nucleotides outside the gene matches: 9.

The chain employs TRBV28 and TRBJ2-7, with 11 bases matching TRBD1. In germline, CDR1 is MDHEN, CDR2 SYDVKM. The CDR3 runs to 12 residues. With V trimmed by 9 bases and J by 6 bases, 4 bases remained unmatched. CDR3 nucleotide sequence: TGTGCCAGTAGGACAGGGGGCCTCGAGCAGTACTTC. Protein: CASRTGGLEQYF.

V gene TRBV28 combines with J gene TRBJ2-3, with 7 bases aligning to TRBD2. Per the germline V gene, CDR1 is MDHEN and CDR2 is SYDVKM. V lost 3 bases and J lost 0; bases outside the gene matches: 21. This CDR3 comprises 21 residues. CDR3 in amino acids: CASSFIWSQFLGGSSTDTQYF. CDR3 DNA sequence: TGTGCCAGCAGTTTTATATGGTCCCAATTTCTCGGGGGGTCTAGCACAGATACGCAGTATTTT. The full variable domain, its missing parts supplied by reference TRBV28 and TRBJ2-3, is DVKVTQSSRYLVKRTGEKVFLECVQDMDHENMFWYRQDPGLGLRLIYFSYDVKMKEKGDIPEGYSVSREKKERFSLILESASTNQTSMYLCASSFIWSQFLGGSSTDTQYFGPGTRLTVL.

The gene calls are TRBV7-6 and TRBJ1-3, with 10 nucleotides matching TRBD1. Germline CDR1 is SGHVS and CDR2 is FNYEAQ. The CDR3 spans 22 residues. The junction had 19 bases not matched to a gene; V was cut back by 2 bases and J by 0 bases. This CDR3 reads CASSLLNSGTGARSYSGNTIYF. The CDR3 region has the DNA TGTGCCAGCAGCTTACTTAACTCCGGGACAGGGGCTCGGTCCTACTCTGGAAACACCATATATTTT.

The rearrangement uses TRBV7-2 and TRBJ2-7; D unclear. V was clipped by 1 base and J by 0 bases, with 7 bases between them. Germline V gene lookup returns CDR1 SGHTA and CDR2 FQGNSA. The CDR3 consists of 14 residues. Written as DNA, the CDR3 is TGTGCCAGCAGCTTAGAGGCTAGCTCCTACGAGCAGTACTTC. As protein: CASSLEASSYEQYF.